The entry that follows covers one T cell receptor (beta chain) sequence. Antigen: not known. Data came from immunoSEQ multiplex PCR; TCRdb stores just in-frame clones and leaves some out. The sample includes 130,000 to 150,000 clones, 91% of them seen just once. This entry is derived from a study of T cell responses to AZD1222 COVID-19 vaccine. Timing groups of about 4 and about 12 weeks for second doses were pooled. Study findings and constraints: Sampling that yielded the repertoires occurred only after the peak T cell response. Regions 160-218 and 743-854 dominated among vaccine-associated CD4 TCRs spanning spike. Nearly half of spike-specific TCRs reportedly target variant regions that are unmutated in the B.1.351 and B.1.1.7 variants.

Looked up from germline, CDR1 is LGHDT and CDR2 is YNNKEL (reference sequence). Trimming took off 0 bases at V and 4 bases at J, with 12 bases between the two ends. CDR3 size: 16 residues. The V gene is TRBV3-1 (or the pseudogene TRBV3-2), the J gene TRBJ1-4; D remains ambiguous. The origin of this receptor is an adult who received the AZD1222 COVID-19 vaccine. The specimen was peripheral blood, collected 28 days after the second AZD1222 dose. Here the CDR3 reads CASSQDSIEHNEKLFF. CDR3 bases: TGTGCCAGCAGCCAAGATTCAATAGAGCATAATGAAAAACTGTTTTTT.